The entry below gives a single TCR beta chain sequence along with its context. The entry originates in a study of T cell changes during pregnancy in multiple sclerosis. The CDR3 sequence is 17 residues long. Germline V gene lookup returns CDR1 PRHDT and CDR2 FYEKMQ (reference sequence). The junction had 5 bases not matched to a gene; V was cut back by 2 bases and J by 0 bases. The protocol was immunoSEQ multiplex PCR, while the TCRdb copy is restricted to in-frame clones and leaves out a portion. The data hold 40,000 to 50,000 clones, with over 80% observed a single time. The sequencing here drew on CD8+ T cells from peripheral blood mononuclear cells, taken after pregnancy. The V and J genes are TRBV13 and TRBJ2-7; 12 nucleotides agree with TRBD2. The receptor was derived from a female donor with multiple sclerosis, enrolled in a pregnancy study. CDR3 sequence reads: CASSLRLAGVSSYEQYF. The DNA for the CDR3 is TGTGCCAGCAGCTTACGACTAGCGGGGGTAAGCTCCTACGAGCAGTACTTC. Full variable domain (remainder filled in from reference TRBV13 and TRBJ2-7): AAGVIQSPRHLIKEKRETATLKCYPIPRHDTVYWYQQGPGQDPQFLISFYEKMQSDKGSIPDRFSAQQFSDYHSELNMSSLELGDSALYFCASSLRLAGVSSYEQYFGPGTRLTVT.